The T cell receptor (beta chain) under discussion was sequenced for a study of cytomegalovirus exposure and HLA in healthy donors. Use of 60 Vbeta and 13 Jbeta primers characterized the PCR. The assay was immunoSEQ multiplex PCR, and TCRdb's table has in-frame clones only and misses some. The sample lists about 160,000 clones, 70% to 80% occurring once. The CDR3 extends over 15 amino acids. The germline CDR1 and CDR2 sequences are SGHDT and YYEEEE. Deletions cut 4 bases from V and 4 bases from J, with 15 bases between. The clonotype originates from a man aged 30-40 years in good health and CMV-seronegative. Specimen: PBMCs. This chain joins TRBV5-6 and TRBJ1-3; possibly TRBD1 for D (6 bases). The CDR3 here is CASSEKGESGNTIYF. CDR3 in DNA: TGTGCCAGCAGCGAAAAGGGGGAATCGGGAAACACCATATATTTT.